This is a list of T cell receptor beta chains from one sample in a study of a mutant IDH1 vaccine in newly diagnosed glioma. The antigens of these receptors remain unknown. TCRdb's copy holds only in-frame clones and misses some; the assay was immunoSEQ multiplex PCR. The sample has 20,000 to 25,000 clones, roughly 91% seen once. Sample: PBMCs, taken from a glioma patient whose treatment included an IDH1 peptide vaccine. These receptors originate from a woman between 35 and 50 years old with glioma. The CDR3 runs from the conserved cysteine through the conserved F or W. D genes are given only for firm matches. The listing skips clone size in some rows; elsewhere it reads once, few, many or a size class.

TGTGCCAGCAGTTACACCTCTGGAACCTCCTACGAGCAGTACTTC,CASSYTSGTSYEQYF,TRBV6-5,.,TRBJ2-7,.
TGTGCTAGTGGCCGTGGGCAAGGAGACGAGCAGTACTTC,CASGRGQGDEQYF,TRBV12-5,.,TRBJ2-7,.
TGTGCCAGCAGACGAAGCCGGCGGGGGGAAGATACGCAGTATTTT,CASRRSRRGEDTQYF,TRBV7-2,TRBD2,TRBJ2-3,.
TGTGCCAGCAGTTCCCCGGACAGGGATGACACTGAAGCTTTCTTT,CASSSPDRDDTEAFF,TRBV6-5,TRBD1,TRBJ1-1,.
TGTGCCAGTAAAAGGGACAGGGTGGACACCGGGGAGCTGTTTTTT,CASKRDRVDTGELFF,TRBV6-5,TRBD1,TRBJ2-2,.
TGTGCCAGCAGTGAACTGGCACGAGAGACCCAGTACTTC,CASSELARETQYF,TRBV6-1,.,TRBJ2-5,.
TGTGCCAGCAGCCAATCGGGACAGGGGGATCAGCCCCAGCATTTT,CASSQSGQGDQPQHF,TRBV4-2,TRBD1,TRBJ1-5,few
TGTGCCAGCAGCGTACTACATTCGGGGACTGGAAACACCATATATTTT,CASSVLHSGTGNTIYF,TRBV9,.,TRBJ1-3,few
TGTGCCAGTAGGCCGGGCCATGTCTATCAGCCCCAGCATTTT,CASRPGHVYQPQHF,TRBV19,.,TRBJ1-5,.
TGCGCCAGCAGCCAAGTTGGACAGGGGGCTTACCAAGAGACCCAGTACTTC,CASSQVGQGAYQETQYF,TRBV4-1,TRBD1,TRBJ2-5,.